A selection of T cell receptor beta chains follows, all from one sample in a study of CD8 T cells in ankylosing spondylitis. TCRdb processed the 5' RACE reads anew with MiXCR; each CDR3 protein has one entry. Altogether some 63,000 distinct CDR3 sequences are present, roughly 6.2% being singletons, with the ten largest covering 5%. The source material was synovial fluid, either unsorted or a sorted T cell fraction (not recorded which). Every receptor here comes from a male donor with ankylosing spondylitis. Both conserved end residues are part of each CDR3. D genes are given only for firm matches. Only some rows state a clone size, as once, few, many or a class for expanded clones.

j_call clone_size v_call d_call cdr3_aa cdr3_nt
TRBJ2-7 . TRBV28 TRBD1 CASSPQGASYEQYF TGTGCCAGCAGTCCCCAGGGGGCGAGCTACGAGCAGTACTTC
TRBJ1-1 few TRBV6-5 . CASSYSSRGVMNTEAFF TGTGCCAGCAGTTACTCGTCGCGGGGGGTAATGAACACTGAAGCTTTCTTT
TRBJ1-1 few TRBV6-1 . CASSVTGNTEAFF TGTGCCAGCAGTGTGACAGGAAACACTGAAGCTTTCTTT
TRBJ2-7 few TRBV6-1 . CASSGTQGSYEQYF TGTGCCAGCAGTGGTACACAGGGTTCCTACGAGCAGTACTTC
TRBJ2-7 . TRBV28 TRBD1 CASSPATGDGVAKQYF TGTGCCAGCAGCCCCGCGACAGGGGATGGGGTCGCGAAGCAGTACTTC
TRBJ1-6 few TRBV3-1 . CASSLGSTDNSPLHF TGTGCCAGCAGCCTCGGCAGCACCGATAATTCACCCCTCCACTTT
TRBJ2-7 . TRBV11-3 . CASSLVRSTSYEQYF TGTGCCAGCAGCTTAGTACGGAGTACCTCCTACGAGCAGTACTTC
TRBJ2-6 . TRBV11-1 TRBD2 CASSFPSGWGSGANVLTF TGTGCCAGCAGCTTTCCTAGCGGGTGGGGTTCTGGGGCCAACGTCCTGACTTTC
TRBJ2-1 many TRBV27 . CASSFSHSSYNEQFF TGTGCCAGCAGTTTTTCCCACAGCTCCTACAATGAGCAGTTCTTC
TRBJ2-3 few TRBV10-1 TRBD2 CASGTSGDTQYF TGCGCCAGCGGGACTAGTGGAGATACGCAGTATTTT
TRBJ2-2 few TRBV10-3 TRBD1 CAISPGQGQTGELFF TGTGCCATCAGCCCCGGACAGGGTCAAACCGGGGAGCTGTTTTTT
TRBJ2-5 many TRBV29-1 . CSVVGVEGAQETQYF TGCAGCGTTGTAGGAGTTGAGGGAGCCCAAGAGACCCAGTACTTC
TRBJ2-5 . TRBV28 TRBD2 CASSWPGLAGIQETQYF TGTGCCAGCAGTTGGCCCGGGCTAGCGGGGATCCAAGAGACCCAGTACTTC
TRBJ2-3 many TRBV5-1 . CASSFRGPLGEDTQYF TGCGCCAGCAGCTTTCGCGGCCCTTTGGGTGAAGATACGCAGTATTTT
TRBJ2-7 many TRBV7-2 TRBD1 CASSLAGQGYEQYF TGTGCCAGCAGCTTAGCGGGACAGGGGTACGAGCAGTACTTC
TRBJ1-1 . TRBV12-3/TRBV12-4 TRBD1 CASRATGGDTEAFF TGTGCCAGCAGAGCGACAGGGGGCGACACTGAAGCTTTCTTT
TRBJ2-7 . TRBV18 . CASSPLQLDSTYEQYF TGTGCCAGCTCACCACTTCAACTAGACTCTACCTACGAGCAGTACTTC
TRBJ2-5 many TRBV27 . CASSSPGETQYF TGTGCCAGCAGTTCCCCCGGAGAGACCCAGTACTTC
TRBJ2-3 many TRBV28 TRBD1 CASSPGQAPDTQYF TGTGCCAGCAGTCCGGGACAGGCACCAGATACGCAGTATTTT
TRBJ2-7 few TRBV20-1 . CSARVIGDEQYF TGCAGTGCTCGTGTAATAGGGGACGAGCAGTACTTC
TRBJ2-1 . TRBV20-1 TRBD2 CSARAGGPGDEQFF TGCAGTGCTAGAGCGGGAGGGCCCGGAGATGAGCAGTTCTTC
TRBJ1-3 few TRBV7-2 . CASSRSLGSGNTIYF TGTGCCAGCAGCCGATCCCTGGGAAGTGGAAACACCATATATTTT
TRBJ2-1 many TRBV6-5 TRBD2 CASSSNLAGGPGEQFF TGTGCCAGCAGTTCAAACCTAGCGGGAGGGCCCGGTGAGCAGTTCTTC
TRBJ1-1 . TRBV9 TRBD1 CASSVGGQGSAEAFF TGTGCCAGCAGCGTAGGGGGACAGGGGTCGGCTGAAGCTTTCTTT
TRBJ2-1 few TRBV7-8 . CASSLNVVDNEQFF TGTGCCAGCAGCTTAAATGTGGTAGACAATGAGCAGTTCTTC
TRBJ2-7 many TRBV28 TRBD2 CASSFPAGVTTYEQYF TGTGCCAGCAGTTTCCCAGCGGGAGTAACCACCTACGAGCAGTACTTC
TRBJ2-7 . TRBV7-2 TRBD2 CASSPSASGSYEQYF TGTGCCAGCAGTCCGTCGGCTAGCGGGAGTTATGAGCAGTACTTC
TRBJ1-2 few TRBV5-1 . CASSLAGGGGYTF TGCGCCAGCAGCTTGGCTGGGGGCGGTGGCTACACCTTC
TRBJ2-7 many TRBV28 TRBD2 CATLPSGTYEQYF TGTGCCACCCTGCCTAGCGGGACCTACGAGCAGTACTTC
TRBJ1-1 once TRBV2 . CASEYGVLGNTVAFF TGTGCCAGCGAGTACGGGGTCTTGGGGAACACTGTAGCTTTCTTT
TRBJ2-1 . TRBV18 . CASSPPLPRGPDNEQFF TGTGCCAGCTCACCACCGCTACCCCGTGGGCCAGACAATGAGCAGTTCTTC
TRBJ1-4 few TRBV27 . CASSTSQGTGKLFF TGTGCCAGCAGTACGAGCCAGGGGACGGGAAAACTGTTTTTT
TRBJ2-1 medium-sized TRBV7-3 . CASSLMTAGEQFF TGTGCCAGCAGCTTAATGACGGCGGGTGAGCAGTTCTTC
TRBJ2-7 few TRBV20-1 . CSARAETSPREYF TGCAGTGCTAGAGCCGAAACTAGTCCGCGCGAGTACTTC
TRBJ1-6 few TRBV27 . CASTAGWNSPLHF TGTGCCAGCACTGCAGGGTGGAATTCACCCCTCCACTTT
TRBJ2-3 medium-sized TRBV29-1 . CSVLDGADTQYF TGCAGCGTTTTGGACGGAGCAGATACGCAGTATTTT
TRBJ2-1 . TRBV3-1 . CASSQAGQPHEQFF TGTGCCAGCAGCCAGGCGGGGCAACCCCATGAGCAGTTCTTC
TRBJ2-5 . TRBV5-1 . CASSLVGGGIETQYF TGCGCCAGCAGCTTGGTGGGAGGGGGCATCGAGACCCAGTACTTC
TRBJ2-7 . TRBV29-1 TRBD1 CSVARTGGSYEQYF TGCAGCGTTGCCCGGACAGGGGGCTCCTACGAGCAGTACTTC
TRBJ2-1 few TRBV11-2 . CASSLDAGPGEQFF TGTGCCAGCAGCTTAGATGCGGGACCCGGTGAGCAGTTCTTC
TRBJ2-1 . TRBV19 . CASRDHGDNEQFF TGTGCCAGTCGAGACCACGGAGACAATGAGCAGTTCTTC
TRBJ2-2 many TRBV28 TRBD1 CASRRQGTNTGELFF TGTGCCAGCCGCAGACAGGGAACAAACACCGGGGAGCTGTTTTTT
TRBJ1-5 many TRBV2 . CASSGDRSTQPQHF TGTGCCAGCAGTGGCGACAGGTCAACTCAGCCCCAGCATTTT
TRBJ1-4 few TRBV20-1 TRBD1 CSAREMGTGDEKLFF TGCAGTGCTAGAGAAATGGGGACAGGGGATGAAAAACTGTTTTTT
TRBJ2-5 many TRBV24-1 . CATSEGGVEETQYF TGTGCCACCAGTGAGGGGGGAGTGGAAGAGACCCAGTACTTC
TRBJ2-1 many TRBV10-3 TRBD1 CAISETGTGYNEQFF TGTGCCATCAGTGAAACCGGGACAGGTTACAATGAGCAGTTCTTC
TRBJ1-5 many TRBV28 . CASRLTGPSNQPQHF TGTGCCAGCAGACTAACAGGGCCTAGCAATCAGCCCCAGCATTTT
TRBJ2-7 . TRBV18 . CASSPPFGELYEQYF TGTGCCAGCTCACCACCTTTCGGCGAACTCTACGAGCAGTACTTC
TRBJ2-5 many TRBV5-1 . CASSLDVVAGVKTQYF TGCGCCAGCAGCCTGGACGTGGTGGCAGGGGTAAAGACCCAGTACTTC
TRBJ2-5 many TRBV5-6 . CASSRYQAGTYQETQYF TGTGCCAGCAGCCGGTACCAGGCGGGGACGTACCAAGAGACCCAGTACTTC
TRBJ2-2 few TRBV12-5 TRBD1 CASGQTGGGTGELFF TGTGCTAGTGGACAAACAGGGGGCGGCACCGGGGAGCTGTTTTTT
TRBJ2-4 many TRBV11-3 TRBD2 CASSLGRGSDIQYF TGTGCCAGCAGCTTAGGGCGGGGGTCGGACATTCAGTACTTC
TRBJ2-4 . TRBV19 TRBD1 CASSIVGSRGRGNIQYF TGTGCCAGTAGTATAGTAGGGTCAAGGGGGCGAGGCAACATTCAGTACTTC
TRBJ1-6 . TRBV7-3 TRBD1 CASSLSGTVNSPLHF TGTGCCAGCAGCTTATCGGGGACAGTCAATTCACCCCTCCACTTT